This T cell receptor (beta chain) originates from a study of beta chain features in type 1 diabetes. Study context: The samples had approximately 110 million sorted cells examined in all. The study, taken as a whole, reports: Type 1 diabetes patients had TCRB CDR3s that were shorter (moderately but significantly so) in all four CD4+ subsets. In comparison with healthy donors, patients had naive, central memory and Treg TCRB repertoires that appeared more similar.

Expressed TCRB transcripts were sequenced after all isolated RNA was converted to cDNA. Measured with immunoSEQ multiplex PCR; TCRdb has only the in-frame clones, and not every one. In the table there are 970,000 or so clones, about a sixth of which are singletons. This clone was detected a few times. Its antigen is unidentified. Sequencing was performed on naive CD4+ T cells from blood. The clonotype originates from a woman aged 18-29 years in good health.

The CDR3 coding sequence is TGTGCCAGCAGCGTAGGGACTAGCCCCGGGGGTGAGCAGTTCTTC. Protein product: CASSVGTSPGGEQFF. V usage is TRBV9 and J usage is TRBJ2-1; 8 positions match TRBD2. The CDR3 contains 15 residues. Germline values: CDR1 SGDLS, CDR2 YYNGEE. V lost 0 bases and J lost 9; bases outside the gene matches: 8.